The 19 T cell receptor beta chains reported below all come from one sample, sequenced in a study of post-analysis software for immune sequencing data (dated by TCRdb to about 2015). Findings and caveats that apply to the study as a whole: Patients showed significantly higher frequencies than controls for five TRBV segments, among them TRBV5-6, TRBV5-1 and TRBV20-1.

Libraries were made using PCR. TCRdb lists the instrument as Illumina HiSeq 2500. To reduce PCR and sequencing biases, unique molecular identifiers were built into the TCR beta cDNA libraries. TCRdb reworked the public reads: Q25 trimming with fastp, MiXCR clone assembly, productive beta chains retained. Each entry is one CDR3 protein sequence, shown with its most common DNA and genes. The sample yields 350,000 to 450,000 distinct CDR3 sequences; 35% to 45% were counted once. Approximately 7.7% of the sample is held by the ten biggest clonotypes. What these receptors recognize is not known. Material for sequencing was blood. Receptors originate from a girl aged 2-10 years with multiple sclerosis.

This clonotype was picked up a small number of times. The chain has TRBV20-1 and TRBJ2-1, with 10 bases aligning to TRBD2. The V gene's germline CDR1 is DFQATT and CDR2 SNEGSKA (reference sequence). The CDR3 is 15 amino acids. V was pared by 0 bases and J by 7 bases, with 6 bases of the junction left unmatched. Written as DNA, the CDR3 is TGCAGTGCTAGAGATGGAGCGGGAGGGACAAATGAGCAGTTCTTC. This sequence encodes CSARDGAGGTNEQFF.

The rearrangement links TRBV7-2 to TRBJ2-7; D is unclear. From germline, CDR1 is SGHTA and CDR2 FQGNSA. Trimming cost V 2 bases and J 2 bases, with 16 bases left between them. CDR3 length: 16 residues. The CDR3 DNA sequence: TGTGCCAGCAGCTTATTATCGCCCGGTGCCCCCTACGAGCAGTACTTC. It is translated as CASSLLSPGAPYEQYF.

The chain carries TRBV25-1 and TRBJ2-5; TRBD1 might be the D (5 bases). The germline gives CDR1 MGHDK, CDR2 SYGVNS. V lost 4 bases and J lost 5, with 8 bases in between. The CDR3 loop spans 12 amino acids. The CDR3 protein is CASSGYRETQYF. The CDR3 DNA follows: TGTGCCAGCAGTGGGTACAGGGAGACCCAGTACTTC.

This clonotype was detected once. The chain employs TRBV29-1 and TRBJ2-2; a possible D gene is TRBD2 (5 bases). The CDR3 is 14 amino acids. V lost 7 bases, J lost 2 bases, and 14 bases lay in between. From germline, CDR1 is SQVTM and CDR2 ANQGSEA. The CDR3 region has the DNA TGCAGCGCCCGAGGGAGTCGCAACACCGGGGAGCTGTTTTTT. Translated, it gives CSARGSRNTGELFF.

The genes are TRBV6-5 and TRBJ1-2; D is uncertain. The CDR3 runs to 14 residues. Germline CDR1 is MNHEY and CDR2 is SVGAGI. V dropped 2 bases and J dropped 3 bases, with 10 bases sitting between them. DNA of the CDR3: TGTGCCAGCAGTTACAAGGCAGACTACTATGGCTACACCTTC. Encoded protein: CASSYKADYYGYTF.

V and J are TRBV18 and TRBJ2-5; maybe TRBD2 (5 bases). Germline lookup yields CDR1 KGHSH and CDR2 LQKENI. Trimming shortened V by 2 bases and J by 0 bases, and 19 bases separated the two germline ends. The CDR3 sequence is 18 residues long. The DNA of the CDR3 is TGTGCCAGCTCACCATGGACTGAACAGCCACCGTACCAAGAGACCCAGTACTTC. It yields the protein CASSPWTEQPPYQETQYF.

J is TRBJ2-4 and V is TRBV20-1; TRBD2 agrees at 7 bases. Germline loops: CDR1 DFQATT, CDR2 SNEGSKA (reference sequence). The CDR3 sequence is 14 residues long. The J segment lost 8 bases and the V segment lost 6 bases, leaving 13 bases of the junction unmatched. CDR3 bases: TGCAGTGCCGACTTATGGGGGGAGGGAGACATTCAGTACTTC. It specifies CSADLWGEGDIQYF.

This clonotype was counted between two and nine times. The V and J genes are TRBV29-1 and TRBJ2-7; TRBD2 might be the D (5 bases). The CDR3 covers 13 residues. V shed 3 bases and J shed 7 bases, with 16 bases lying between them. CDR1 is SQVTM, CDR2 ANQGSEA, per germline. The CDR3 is CSVEGQQTGEQYF. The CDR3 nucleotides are TGCAGCGTTGAGGGCCAACAAACGGGGGAGCAGTACTTC.

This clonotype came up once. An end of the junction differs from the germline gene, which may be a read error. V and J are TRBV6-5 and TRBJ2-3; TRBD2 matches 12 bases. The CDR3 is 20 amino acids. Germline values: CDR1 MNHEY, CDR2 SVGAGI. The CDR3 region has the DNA TGTGCCGGCAGTTACTCGATTCCGGGACTAGCGGGCCTTAGCACAGATACGCAGTATTTT. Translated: CAGSYSIPGLAGLSTDTQYF.

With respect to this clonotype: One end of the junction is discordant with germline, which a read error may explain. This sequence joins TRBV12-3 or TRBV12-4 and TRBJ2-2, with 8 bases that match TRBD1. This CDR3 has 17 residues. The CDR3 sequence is CASHSRTGTTNTGELFF. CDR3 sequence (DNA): TGCGCCAGTCATTCGAGGACAGGGACCACGAACACCGGGGAGCTGTTTTTT.

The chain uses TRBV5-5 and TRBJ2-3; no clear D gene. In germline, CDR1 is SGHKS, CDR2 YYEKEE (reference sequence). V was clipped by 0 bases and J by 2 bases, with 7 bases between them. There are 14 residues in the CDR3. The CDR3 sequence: CASSLDWPTDTQYF. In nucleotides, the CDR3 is TGTGCCAGCAGCTTGGACTGGCCCACAGATACGCAGTATTTT.

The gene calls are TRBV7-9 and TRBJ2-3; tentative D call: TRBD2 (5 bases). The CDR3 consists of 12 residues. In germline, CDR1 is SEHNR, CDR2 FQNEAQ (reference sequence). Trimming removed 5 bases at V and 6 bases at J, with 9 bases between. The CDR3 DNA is TGTGCCAGCAGCCGACTAAAGGATACGCAGTATTTT. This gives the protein CASSRLKDTQYF.

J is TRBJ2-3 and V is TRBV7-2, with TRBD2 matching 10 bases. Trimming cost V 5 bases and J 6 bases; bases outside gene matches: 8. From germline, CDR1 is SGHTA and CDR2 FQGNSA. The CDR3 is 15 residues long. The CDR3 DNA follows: TGTGCCAGCAGCCCACTAGCGGGGTTGGAGGATACGCAGTATTTT. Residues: CASSPLAGLEDTQYF.

CDR3 protein: CASSVPEEWPGELFF. The CDR3 bases are TGTGCCAGCTCCGTCCCGGAAGAGTGGCCCGGGGAGCTGTTTTTT. V is TRBV18 and J is TRBJ2-2; D gene ambiguous. Germline-derived CDR1 and CDR2 are KGHSH and LQKENI. V dropped 6 bases and J dropped 6 bases, with 17 bases sitting between them. The CDR3 extends over 15 amino acids.

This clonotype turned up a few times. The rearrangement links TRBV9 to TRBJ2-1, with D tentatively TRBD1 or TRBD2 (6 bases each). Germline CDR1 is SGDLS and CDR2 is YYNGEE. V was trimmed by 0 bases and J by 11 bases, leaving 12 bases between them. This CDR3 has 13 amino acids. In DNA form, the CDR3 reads TGTGCCAGCAGCGTAGCTCTCCGGGGGCAGCAGTTCTTC. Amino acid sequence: CASSVALRGQQFF. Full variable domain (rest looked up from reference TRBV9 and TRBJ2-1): DSGVTQTPKHLITATGQRVTLRCSPRSGDLSVYWYQQSLDQGLQFLIQYYNGEERAKGNILERFSAQQFPDLHSELNLSSLELGDSALYFCASSVALRGQQFFGPGTRLTVL.

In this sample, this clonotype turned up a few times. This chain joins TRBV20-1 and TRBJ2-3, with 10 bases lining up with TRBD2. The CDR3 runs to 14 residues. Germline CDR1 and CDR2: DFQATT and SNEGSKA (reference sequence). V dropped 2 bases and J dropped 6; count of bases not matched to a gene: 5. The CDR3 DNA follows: TGCAGTGCTAGACTAGCGGGAGAGGGGGATACGCAGTATTTT. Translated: CSARLAGEGDTQYF.

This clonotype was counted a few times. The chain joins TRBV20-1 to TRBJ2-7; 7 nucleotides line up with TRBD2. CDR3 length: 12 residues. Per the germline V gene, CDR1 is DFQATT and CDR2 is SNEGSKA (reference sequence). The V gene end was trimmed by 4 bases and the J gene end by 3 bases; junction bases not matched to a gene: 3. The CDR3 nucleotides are TGCAGTGCTACTAGCGGCTTCTACGAGCAGTACTTC. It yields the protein CSATSGFYEQYF.

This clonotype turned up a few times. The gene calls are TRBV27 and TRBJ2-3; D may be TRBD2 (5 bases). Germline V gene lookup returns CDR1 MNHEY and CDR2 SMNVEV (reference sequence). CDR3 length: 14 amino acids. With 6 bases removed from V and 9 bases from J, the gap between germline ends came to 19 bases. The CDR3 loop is CASSPTGSLGTQYF. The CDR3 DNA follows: TGTGCCAGCAGCCCGACGGGGTCCCTTGGGACGCAGTATTTT.

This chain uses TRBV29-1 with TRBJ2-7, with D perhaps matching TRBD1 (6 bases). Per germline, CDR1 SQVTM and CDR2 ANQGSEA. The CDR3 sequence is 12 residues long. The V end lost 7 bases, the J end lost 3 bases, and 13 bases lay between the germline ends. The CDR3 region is CSATTGLYEQYF. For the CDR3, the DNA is TGCAGCGCCACGACAGGTCTCTACGAGCAGTACTTC.